The entry below gives a single T cell receptor beta chain sequence along with its context. Its antigen remains unknown. A much bigger clone sits one base away, suggesting this may be a read error. Likely a read error: the CDR3 ends without its conserved phenylalanine or tryptophan. This entry comes from a study of T cells in Graves' hyperthyroidism and ophthalmopathy. Study conclusions and caveats: Ophthalmopathy and stable hyperthyroidism were told apart by a 13 V-J model. Within blood appeared most thyroid clonotypes that had expanded above 0.001. Ophthalmopathy onset followed model prediction by a median roughly six months.

Amplification of TCR beta CDR3 regions was performed using RNA transcripts as template. Using the HTBI primer set, a first-round RT-PCR was run on the TCR CDR3. From the multiplex PCR reads, TCRdb called clonotypes with MiXCR, one entry per CDR3 protein. Here the sample spans some 800,000 distinct CDR3 sequences, around 39% being singletons. Trimming took 6 bases from V and 5 from J, leaving 13 bases between them. CDR1 and CDR2 (germline): LNHDA, SQIVND (reference sequence). CDR3 length equals 13 residues. Isolation of PBMCs was performed on about 10 ml fresh peripheral blood. V gene TRBV19 combines with J gene TRBJ1-2; D is unresolved. This receptor was obtained from a man aged 18 to 30 with Graves' hyperthyroidism. The specimen was blood. The CDR3: CASSPDGRYGYTI. CDR3 DNA: TGTGCCAGTAGCCCGGACGGCCGGTATGGCTACACCATC.